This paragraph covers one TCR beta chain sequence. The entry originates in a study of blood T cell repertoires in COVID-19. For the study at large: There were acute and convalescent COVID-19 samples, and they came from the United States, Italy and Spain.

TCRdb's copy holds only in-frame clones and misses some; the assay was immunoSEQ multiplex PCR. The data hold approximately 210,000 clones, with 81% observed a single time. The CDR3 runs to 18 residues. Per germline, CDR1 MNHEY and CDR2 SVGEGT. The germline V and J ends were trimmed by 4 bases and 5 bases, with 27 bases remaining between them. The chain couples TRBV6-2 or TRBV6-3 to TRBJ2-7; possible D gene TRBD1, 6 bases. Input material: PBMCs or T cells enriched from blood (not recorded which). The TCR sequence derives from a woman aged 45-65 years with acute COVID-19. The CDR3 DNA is TGTGCCAGCAGTTCTCTAGCCCCCGGGGACACGGCGATAGACGAGCAGTACTTC. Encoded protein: CASSSLAPGDTAIDEQYF.